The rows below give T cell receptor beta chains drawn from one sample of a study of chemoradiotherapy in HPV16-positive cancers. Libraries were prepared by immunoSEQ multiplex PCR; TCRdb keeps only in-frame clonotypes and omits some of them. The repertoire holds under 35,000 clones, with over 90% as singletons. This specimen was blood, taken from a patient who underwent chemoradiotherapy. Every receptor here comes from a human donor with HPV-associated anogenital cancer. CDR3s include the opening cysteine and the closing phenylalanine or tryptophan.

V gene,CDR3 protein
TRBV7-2,CASSLVSLAGFDEQFF
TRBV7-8,CASSLVAGQLYEQYF
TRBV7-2,CASSLEVRSAYNSPLHF
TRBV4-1,CASSQGYYQTF
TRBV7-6,CASSPSSHGNQPQHF
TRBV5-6,CASVNQGSPYGYTF
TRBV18,CASSKGPNQPQHF
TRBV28,CASSFGQIHYGYTF
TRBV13,CASSFASYEQYF
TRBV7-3,CASSKQGTGELFF
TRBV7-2,CASSRDGSTDTQYF
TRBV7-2,CASSPRQGTSGRQYNEQFF
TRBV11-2,CASSPGYSTDTQYF
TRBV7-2,CASSPDNYQPQHF
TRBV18,CASSPGQVRYEQYF
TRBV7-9,CASSQTQGYEQYF
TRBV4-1,CASSPATGTVNSPLHF
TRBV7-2,CASSLAGSAETQYF
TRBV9,CASSVASGQGATEAFF
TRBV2,CASLKTGELFF
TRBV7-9,CASSSSRTNTGELFF
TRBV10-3,CAISEAGNYGYTF
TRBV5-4,CASSLETGGNSPLHF
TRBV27,CASSLVGDYEQYF
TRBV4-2,CASSQSPSGGAPDTQYF
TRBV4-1,CASSQDGRNQPQHF
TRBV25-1,CASSDPRLASGNTIYF
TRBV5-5,CASSYRRDNEQFF
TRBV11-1,CASSLVGVTEQFF